The following is a TCR beta chain sequence with its context. At the DNA level, this CDR3 is encoded by other sequences in the same sample as well. Per the study methods: By means of reference gene primer amplification, nucleated cell counts were estimated. Data came from immunoSEQ multiplex PCR; TCRdb stores just in-frame clones and leaves some out. V, J and clone size were drawn from that table, and D and trimming were deduced from the DNA. The table shows 40,000 to 60,000 clones, with less than 85% occurring only once. This specimen comes from a study of blood T cell repertoires in COVID-19. Across the whole study: Samples of COVID-19 (acute and convalescent) were obtained from the United States, Italy and Spain. T cells, B-cell-depleted T cells, or PBMCs supplied cDNA or gDNA.

V lost 0 bases to trimming and J lost 1 base, with 4 bases between them. Germline V gives CDR1 SGHRS, CDR2 YFSETQ. CDR3 length equals 13 residues. The genes are TRBV5-1 and TRBJ1-1; D remains ambiguous. The sequence came from a man aged 50-60 years with active COVID-19. The source material was peripheral blood. Here the CDR3 reads CASSLAGNTEAFF. CDR3 bases: TGCGCCAGCAGCTTGGCAGGGAACACTGAAGCTTTCTTT.